This paragraph reports one T cell receptor (beta chain). This sample is drawn from a study of neoadjuvant anti-PD-1 for oral cavity cancer. Generated by immunoSEQ multiplex PCR, the TCRdb table keeps only in-frame clones and is missing some. The table has roughly 15,000 clones, around 60% seen once. The length of the CDR3 is 12 residues. The germline V and J ends were trimmed by 3 bases and 1 base, with 6 bases remaining between them. Per the germline V gene, CDR1 is GTSNPN and CDR2 is SVGIG (reference sequence). The receptor comes from a person between 40 and 80 years old with oral cavity squamous cell carcinoma. The sample in question was PBMCs, obtained before nivolumab (anti-PD-1) treatment. The chain recombines TRBV30 with TRBJ1-1; the D is unclear. The CDR3 reads CAWSVGNTEAFF. The CDR3 DNA is TGTGCCTGGAGCGTGGGGAACACTGAAGCTTTCTTT.